Listed below are T cell receptor beta chains from one sample, sequenced in a study of shared clonotypes between healthy human individuals. Libraries were prepared by immunoSEQ multiplex PCR; TCRdb keeps only in-frame clonotypes and omits some of them. The table lists approximately 2,300,000 clones, about 90% of them singletons, with around 0.4% in the top ten. The sample was naive CD4+ T cells from PBMCs. Source of these receptors: a man younger than 35 in good health. Some clones in this sample may be carry-over from other donors' samples. The CDR3 runs from the conserved cysteine through the conserved F or W. The D gene is left open where the match is weak. Clone size is shown for a subset of rows, as once, few, many or a class of expanded clone.

clone_size	d_call	v_call	j_call	cdr3_aa	cdr3_nt
-	-	TRBV4-3	TRBJ1-2	CASSQEGTQTGGYTF	TGCGCCAGCAGCCAAGAAGGAACACAAACAGGTGGCTACACCTTC
-	-	TRBV28	TRBJ2-3	CASSRFTDTQYF	TGTGCCAGCAGCCGCTTCACAGATACGCAGTATTTT
-	-	TRBV5-4	TRBJ1-2	CASSLGVGGGYTF	TGTGCCAGCAGCTTGGGGGTTGGAGGTGGCTACACCTTC
-	TRBD1	TRBV4-2	TRBJ1-2	CASSQPDRGFNYGYTF	TGTGCCAGCAGCCAGCCCGACAGGGGGTTTAACTATGGCTACACCTTC
once	-	TRBV18	TRBJ1-1	CASSSTGFDTEAFF	TGTGCCAGCTCAAGTACAGGGTTCGACACTGAAGCTTTCTTT
-	-	TRBV28	TRBJ1-2	CASRLRGDGYGYTF	TGTGCCAGCAGGCTTCGGGGGGATGGCTATGGCTACACCTTC
-	-	TRBV5-1	TRBJ2-3	CASANQGPGDTQYF	TGCGCCAGCGCAAACCAGGGCCCGGGAGATACGCAGTATTTT
-	-	TRBV7-3	TRBJ2-2	CASSLTRWAPAGGELFF	TGTGCCAGCAGCTTAACGAGATGGGCGCCGGCAGGCGGGGAGCTGTTTTTT
-	TRBD2	TRBV5-1	TRBJ2-7	CASRPTSGSAYEQYF	TGCGCCAGCAGACCTACTAGCGGGAGCGCCTACGAGCAGTACTTC
-	-	TRBV7-3	TRBJ2-1	CASSLEAGMFNEQFF	TGTGCCAGCAGCTTAGAGGCGGGAATGTTCAATGAGCAGTTCTTC
-	-	TRBV5-4	TRBJ1-4	CASSLGSSATNEKLFF	TGTGCCAGCAGCTTGGGGAGCAGCGCAACTAATGAAAAACTGTTTTTT
-	TRBD2	TRBV4-2	TRBJ2-3	CASSQGVAGDTDTQYF	TGTGCCAGCAGCCAAGGGGTAGCGGGGGACACAGATACGCAGTATTTT
-	-	TRBV7-2	TRBJ2-5	CASSLASGAVAETQYF	TGTGCCAGCAGCTTAGCTTCGGGGGCCGTGGCGGAGACCCAGTACTTC
-	-	TRBV21-1	TRBJ1-4	CASPPRVMEKLFF	TGTGCCAGCCCCCCCAGGGTAATGGAAAAACTGTTTTTT
-	-	TRBV5-4	TRBJ1-1	CASSLGQTGSEAFF	TGTGCCAGCAGCTTGGGCCAGACAGGCTCTGAAGCTTTCTTT
-	-	TRBV7-9	TRBJ2-2	CASIPGYTGELFF	TGTGCCAGCATCCCAGGGTACACCGGGGAGCTGTTTTTT